Listed here are 16 T cell receptor beta chains from one sample, sequenced in a study of blood T cell repertoires in COVID-19. Sequenced by immunoSEQ multiplex PCR; TCRdb stores in-frame clones only, minus some. The table lists about 300,000 clones, about 89% of them singletons. The sample was peripheral blood. The source of these receptors is a man aged 18 to 35 who had recovered from COVID-19.

V gene TRBV5-1 combines with J gene TRBJ2-5; 8 nucleotides agree with TRBD2. Germline V gives CDR1 SGHRS, CDR2 YFSETQ. The CDR3 has 15 amino acids. Germline trimming cut 3 bases from V and 1 base from J; bases unmatched to any gene: 5. CDR3: CASSSMTSAQETQYF. The CDR3 DNA reads TGCGCCAGCAGCTCTATGACTAGCGCCCAAGAGACCCAGTACTTC.

Notes on this clone: Different DNA sequences within this sample yield the same CDR3. The V gene is TRBV19, the J gene TRBJ2-5; 7 positions match TRBD1. V was clipped by 4 bases and J by 2 bases; unmatched bases: 1. This CDR3 is built from 13 residues. CDR1 and CDR2 from the germline V gene are LNHDA and SQIVND (reference sequence). This CDR3 reads CASSRQGQETQYF. The CDR3 DNA sequence: TGTGCCAGTAGTAGACAGGGACAAGAGACCCAGTACTTC.

This rearrangement joins TRBV19 to TRBJ2-1, with D perhaps matching TRBD2 (7 bases). The CDR3 runs to 17 residues. V was pared by 4 bases and J by 3 bases, with 19 bases between. The germline V gene has CDR1 LNHDA and CDR2 SQIVND (reference sequence). CDR3 amino acids: CASSSPLAGAVYNEQFF. DNA of the CDR3: TGTGCCAGTAGTAGCCCCTTGGCGGGGGCAGTCTACAATGAGCAGTTCTTC.

The chain couples TRBV29-1 to TRBJ2-1, with D perhaps matching TRBD1 (6 bases). This CDR3 contains 12 residues. The V and J ends lost 6 bases and 10 bases respectively, with 16 bases between them. Germline CDR1 SQVTM, CDR2 ANQGSEA. Written as DNA, the CDR3 is TGCAGCGTCTCAGGGGTACCGGGGGAGCAGTTCTTC. Amino acids: CSVSGVPGEQFF.

V gene TRBV5-1 combines with J gene TRBJ2-7; 11 nucleotides agree with TRBD2. The CDR3 length is 17 residues. With V trimmed by 0 bases and J by 7 bases, 12 bases remained unmatched. Germline CDR1 reads SGHRS; CDR2 reads YFSETQ. The CDR3 is CASSLALPGLADREQYF. The CDR3 DNA reads TGCGCCAGCAGCTTGGCCCTTCCGGGACTAGCGGATAGGGAGCAGTACTTC. Variable domain in full (rest from reference TRBV5-1 and TRBJ2-7): KAGVTQTPRYLIKTRGQQVTLSCSPISGHRSVSWYQQTPGQGLQFLFEYFSETQRNKGNFPGRFSGRQFSNSRSEMNVSTLELGDSALYLCASSLALPGLADREQYFGPGTRLTVT.

CDR3: CASSQGPQEQYF. The CDR3 DNA reads TGCGCCAGCAGCCAAGGCCCCCAGGAGCAGTACTTC. The V call is TRBV4-1, the J call TRBJ2-7; unclear D gene. The ends were cut back, 1 base at V and 7 bases at J, with 8 bases in the middle. The germline V gene has CDR1 MGHRA and CDR2 YSYEKL. This CDR3 is built from 12 residues.

The rearrangement joins TRBV12-5 to TRBJ1-1; 7 nucleotides line up with TRBD1. V lost 4 bases to trimming and J lost 0 bases; unmatched junction nucleotides: 5. Per germline, CDR1 LGHNT and CDR2 FRNRAP. The CDR3 loop spans 15 amino acids. This CDR3 reads CASGSPGQLNTEAFF. CDR3 DNA sequence: TGTGCTAGTGGTTCCCCGGGACAGTTGAACACTGAAGCTTTCTTT.

The chain is built from TRBV4-3 and TRBJ2-7; TRBD2 matches at 9 bases. The CDR3 sequence is 15 residues long. V lost 3 bases and J lost 3; bases outside the gene matches: 6. Germline V CDR1 and CDR2: LGHNA, YSLEER. The CDR3 is CASSHLDSGGYEQYF. CDR3 DNA: TGCGCCAGCAGCCACCTAGATAGCGGGGGCTACGAGCAGTACTTC.

The rearrangement links TRBV11-2 to TRBJ1-2; D is unresolved. The CDR3 contains 17 residues. CDR1 is SGHAT and CDR2 is FQNNGV in the germline V gene. V was shortened by 0 bases and J by 1 base, with 15 bases between the two germline ends. CDR3 amino acids: CASSLDLEIGINYGYTF. In DNA, the CDR3 is TGTGCCAGCAGCTTAGATCTAGAGATAGGAATTAACTATGGCTACACCTTC.

CDR3 sequence: CALRQGAYEQYF. The CDR3 bases are TGTGCCTTAAGACAGGGTGCCTACGAGCAGTACTTC. The chain has TRBV30 and TRBJ2-7; the match to TRBD1 covers 7 bases. This CDR3 is 12 amino acids long. The germline CDR1 and CDR2 sequences are GTSNPN and SVGIG (reference sequence). Trimming removed 7 bases from V and 2 bases from J; junction bases left unmatched: 5.

J is TRBJ1-5 and V is TRBV19; TRBD1 is a possible D gene (6 bases). CDR1 and CDR2 (germline): LNHDA, SQIVND (reference sequence). V lost 5 bases and J lost 0, with 11 bases in between. The CDR3 is 15 amino acids. The CDR3 loop is CASSLDRNSNQPQHF. The CDR3 nucleotides read TGTGCCAGTAGTCTCGACAGGAATAGCAATCAGCCCCAGCATTTT.

The chain recombines TRBV3-1 (or the pseudogene TRBV3-2) with TRBJ1-1, with no clear D. CDR3 size: 13 residues. Deletions cut 6 bases from V and 1 base from J, with 9 bases between. The germline V gene encodes CDR1 LGHDT and CDR2 YNNKEL (reference sequence). For the CDR3, the DNA is TGTGCCAGCAGACGCGGGGAGAACACTGAAGCTTTCTTT. Translation: CASRRGENTEAFF.

This rearrangement joins TRBV9 to TRBJ2-7, with 12 bases matching TRBD1. V shed 4 bases, J shed 5 bases, and the junction held 7 bases outside the gene matches. Germline V lookup: CDR1 SGDLS, CDR2 YYNGEE. CDR3 length: 15 residues. For the CDR3, the DNA is TGTGCCAGCAGCCCCGCCGGGACAGGGGGCAACGAGCAGTACTTC. Translating gives CASSPAGTGGNEQYF.

The chain carries TRBV6-2 or TRBV6-3 and TRBJ2-7, with TRBD1 matching 7 bases. Germline-derived CDR1 and CDR2 are MNHEY and SVGEGT. This CDR3 has 16 amino acids. After removal of 6 bases from V and 0 bases from J, the junction contained 11 bases not matched to a gene. CDR3 sequence reads: CASSPIQGTRSYEQYF. CDR3 in DNA: TGTGCCAGCAGCCCTATACAGGGGACCCGCTCCTACGAGCAGTACTTC.

The rearrangement links TRBV5-1 to TRBJ2-5; 7 bases align to TRBD1. There are 13 residues in the CDR3. Per germline, CDR1 SGHRS and CDR2 YFSETQ. V gave up 3 bases and J gave up 3 bases; unmatched junction bases: 2. CDR3 loop: CASSWGQKETQYF. The CDR3 DNA sequence: TGCGCCAGCAGCTGGGGACAGAAAGAGACCCAGTACTTC.

V usage is TRBV19 and J usage is TRBJ2-7; TRBD2 agrees at 7 bases. The CDR3 is 13 residues long. The germline V gene encodes CDR1 LNHDA and CDR2 SQIVND (reference sequence). With V trimmed by 5 bases and J by 5 bases, 6 bases remained unmatched. CDR3 nucleotides: TGTGCCAGTAGTGGGGGGAGGGGAGACGAGCAGTACTTC. The encoded protein is CASSGGRGDEQYF.